These 29 T cell receptor beta chains share one sample of origin, sequenced in a study of PD-L1 blockade in urothelial cancer. Sequencing used immunoSEQ multiplex PCR; TCRdb keeps in-frame clones, though not all of them. The sample carries approximately 32,000 clones, almost 85% recorded once. The starting material was PBMCs, obtained around atezolizumab (anti-PD-L1) treatment. The receptors were gathered from a man in his sixties or seventies with urothelial cancer.

The rearrangement links TRBV27 to TRBJ2-7; 9 nucleotides agree with TRBD1. The junction had 14 bases not matched to a gene; V was cut back by 7 bases and J by 7 bases. This CDR3 contains 15 residues. Germline CDR1 and CDR2: MNHEY and SMNVEV (reference sequence). CDR3 protein: CASTPTGTGTSEQYF. The CDR3 DNA sequence: TGTGCCAGCACTCCTACCGGGACAGGGACTTCTGAGCAGTACTTC.

The genes are TRBV2 and TRBJ1-1; maybe TRBD1 (5 bases). CDR1 SNHLY and CDR2 FYNNEI come from the germline V gene. The CDR3 is 13 amino acids. Deletions cut 6 bases from V and 5 bases from J, with 13 bases between. The CDR3 nucleotides are TGTGCCAGCAGGGGGGGGGAACGAACTGAAGCTTTCTTT. It is translated as CASRGGERTEAFF.

The V gene is TRBV28, the J gene TRBJ1-2, with 7 nucleotides matching TRBD1. There are 13 residues in the CDR3. Looked up from germline, CDR1 is MDHEN and CDR2 is SYDVKM. Trimming removed 2 bases from V and 8 bases from J; junction bases left unmatched: 5. The CDR3 region is CASSLEGARGYTF. In DNA, the CDR3 is TGTGCCAGCAGTTTAGAGGGGGCAAGAGGCTACACCTTC.

The chain is built from TRBV5-6 and TRBJ1-5; D gene unclear. CDR1 and CDR2 from the germline V gene are SGHDT and YYEEEE. CDR3 length: 12 residues. V was pared by 3 bases and J by 9 bases, with 10 bases between. The CDR3 protein is CASSSPLGPQHF. DNA for the CDR3: TGTGCCAGCAGCTCACCCCTCGGGCCCCAGCATTTT.

The gene calls are TRBV18 and TRBJ2-7; no definite D call. This CDR3 comprises 15 residues. Trimming removed 2 bases at V and 0 bases at J, with 11 bases between. Per the germline V gene, CDR1 is KGHSH and CDR2 is LQKENI. Here the CDR3 reads CASSPSMGSSYEQYF. The CDR3 nucleotides read TGTGCCAGCTCACCATCGATGGGCAGCTCCTACGAGCAGTACTTC.

The CDR3 loop reads CASSVSYSSLTSYNEQFF. In DNA form, the CDR3 reads TGTGCCAGCAGCGTATCCTATTCGTCCTTAACTTCTTACAATGAGCAGTTCTTC. V and J are TRBV9 and TRBJ2-1; D is uncertain. This CDR3 spans 18 amino acids. Looked up from germline, CDR1 is SGDLS and CDR2 is YYNGEE. The V end lost 1 base, the J end lost 4 bases, and 21 bases lay between the germline ends.

The chain employs TRBV6-5 and TRBJ1-2; 10 nucleotides match TRBD1. The CDR3 sequence is 14 residues long. J lost 5 bases, V lost 6 bases, and 6 bases had no gene match. CDR1 MNHEY and CDR2 SVGAGI come from the germline V gene. CDR3 protein: CASSRTGQGYGYTF. The CDR3 nucleotides read TGTGCCAGCAGCCGCACGGGACAGGGGTATGGCTACACCTTC.

This clone was found a few times. V and J are TRBV6-5 and TRBJ1-2; TRBD1 matches at 7 bases. This CDR3 region has 14 residues. Per the germline V gene, CDR1 is MNHEY and CDR2 is SVGAGI. J lost 0 bases, V lost 5 bases, and 3 bases had no gene match. CDR3 sequence (DNA): TGTGCCAGCAGTAAGGGACAGACTAACTATGGCTACACCTTC. It yields the protein CASSKGQTNYGYTF.

V and J are TRBV15 and TRBJ2-3, with TRBD2 identical over 10 bases. This CDR3 comprises 18 residues. After removal of 2 bases from V and 6 bases from J, the junction contained 14 bases not matched to a gene. CDR1 LNHNV and CDR2 YYDKDF come from the germline V gene (reference sequence). CDR3 loop: CATSRNLQRSGRGDTQYF. DNA for the CDR3: TGTGCCACCAGCAGAAATCTCCAGCGCAGCGGGAGGGGTGATACGCAGTATTTT.

The chain carries TRBV5-6 and TRBJ1-1; TRBD1 is a possible D gene (5 bases). This CDR3 comprises 14 residues. Trimming left V 0 bases short and J 5 bases short, with 11 bases between. The V gene's germline CDR1 is SGHDT and CDR2 YYEEEE. This chain's CDR3 is CASSLDGGWTEAFF. CDR3 nucleotides: TGTGCCAGCAGCTTGGACGGGGGATGGACTGAAGCTTTCTTT.

This clone was seen a single time. The V gene is TRBV28, the J gene TRBJ2-1; tentative D call: TRBD1 (5 bases). V lost 5 bases to trimming and J lost 7 bases, with 18 bases between them. The CDR3 has 15 residues. Germline values: CDR1 MDHEN, CDR2 SYDVKM. The CDR3 is CASSARTRWKNEQFF. The CDR3 coding sequence is TGTGCCAGCAGTGCCCGGACACGATGGAAGAATGAGCAGTTCTTC.

The gene calls are TRBV18 and TRBJ2-3, with TRBD2 identical over 8 bases. Germline CDR1 reads KGHSH; CDR2 reads LQKENI. CDR3 length equals 16 residues. Trimming took 4 bases from V and 2 from J; bases not matched to a gene: 8. The CDR3 DNA sequence: TGTGCCAGCTCACGGGAACTAGCGGATAACACAGATACGCAGTATTTT. Amino acids: CASSRELADNTDTQYF. The full variable domain, its missing parts supplied by reference TRBV18 and TRBJ2-3, is NAGVMQNPRHLVRRRGQEARLRCSPMKGHSHVYWYRQLPEEGLKFMVYLQKENIIDESGMPKERFSAEFPKEGPSILRIQQVVRGDSAAYFCASSRELADNTDTQYFGPGTRLTVL.

The V gene is TRBV4-2, the J gene TRBJ2-1; maybe TRBD1 (6 bases). CDR1 LGHNA and CDR2 YNFKEQ come from the germline V gene. The CDR3 length is 18 residues. Trimming took 0 bases from V and 8 from J, leaving 23 bases between them. This CDR3 reads CASSQDGSGATVQDEQFF. The CDR3 DNA sequence: TGTGCCAGCAGCCAAGATGGGTCAGGGGCAACAGTACAGGATGAGCAGTTCTTC.

V and J are TRBV7-2 and TRBJ1-1; maybe TRBD1 (6 bases). The CDR3 spans 15 residues. V lost 3 bases, J lost 3 bases, and 14 bases lay in between. From germline, CDR1 is SGHTA and CDR2 FQGNSA. The CDR3 is CASSFSQGWDTEAFF. CDR3 coding DNA: TGTGCCAGCAGCTTTTCGCAGGGGTGGGACACTGAAGCTTTCTTT.

This clone was recorded only once. J is TRBJ2-6 and V is TRBV18; TRBD1 matches 9 bases. The V gene end was trimmed by 5 bases and the J gene end by 0 bases; junction bases not matched to a gene: 5. CDR3 length: 17 amino acids. The germline CDR1 and CDR2 sequences are KGHSH and LQKENI. CDR3 DNA sequence: TGTGCCAGCTCAGCCGGGACAGGGAACTCTGGGGCCAACGTCCTGACTTTC. This codes for CASSAGTGNSGANVLTF. Supplemented by reference TRBV18 and TRBJ2-6, the full variable domain reads NAGVMQNPRHLVRRRGQEARLRCSPMKGHSHVYWYRQLPEEGLKFMVYLQKENIIDESGMPKERFSAEFPKEGPSILRIQQVVRGDSAAYFCASSAGTGNSGANVLTFGAGSRLTVL.

The chain combines TRBV11-2 with TRBJ1-1, with TRBD1 as a possible D gene (6 bases). Per the germline V gene, CDR1 is SGHAT and CDR2 is FQNNGV. This CDR3 is 15 amino acids long. V shed 2 bases and J shed 3 bases, with 13 bases lying between them. As DNA, the CDR3 is TGTGCCAGCAGCTTACTCAGGGGCCTCGACACTGAAGCTTTCTTT. Translation gives CASSLLRGLDTEAFF. The full variable domain, its missing parts supplied by reference TRBV11-2 and TRBJ1-1, is EAGVAQSPRYKIIEKRQSVAFWCNPISGHATLYWYQQILGQGPKLLIQFQNNGVVDDSQLPKDRFSAERLKGVDSTLKIQPAKLEDSAVYLCASSLLRGLDTEAFFGQGTRLTVV.

This clone was seen just once. V and J are TRBV9 and TRBJ2-3; D is unclear. Germline V lookup: CDR1 SGDLS, CDR2 YYNGEE. The CDR3 loop spans 14 amino acids. V was clipped by 1 base and J by 4 bases, with 10 bases between them. CDR3 DNA: TGTGCCAGCAGCGTAAACACCCTCCCAGATACGCAGTATTTT. It yields the protein CASSVNTLPDTQYF.

The chain combines TRBV18 with TRBJ1-2; D uncertain. The germline V gene has CDR1 KGHSH and CDR2 LQKENI. Trimming removed 6 bases from V and 5 bases from J, with 16 bases in between. The CDR3 totals 14 residues. CDR3 DNA: TGTGCCAGCTCCCCTACCCGGGAGGGATATGGCTACACCTTC. It specifies CASSPTREGYGYTF. Looking up the rest from reference TRBV18 and TRBJ1-2 gives the full variable domain: NAGVMQNPRHLVRRRGQEARLRCSPMKGHSHVYWYRQLPEEGLKFMVYLQKENIIDESGMPKERFSAEFPKEGPSILRIQQVVRGDSAAYFCASSPTREGYGYTFGSGTRLTVV.

This rearrangement joins TRBV9 to TRBJ1-2, with D uncertain. This CDR3 contains 14 residues. Germline V lookup: CDR1 SGDLS, CDR2 YYNGEE. Trimming stripped 0 bases from V and 5 bases from J, with 11 bases between. In nucleotides, the CDR3 is TGTGCCAGCAGCGTAGATCACTCCTGGTATGGCTACACCTTC. Translation gives CASSVDHSWYGYTF.

CDR3 sequence: CATVAPVRAGEATDTQYF. CDR3 DNA sequence: TGTGCCACCGTAGCGCCCGTTCGAGCGGGAGAGGCCACAGATACGCAGTATTTT. J is TRBJ2-3 and V is TRBV28; 8 bases are shared with TRBD2. V lost 10 bases and J lost 2; bases outside the gene matches: 20. The V gene's germline CDR1 is MDHEN and CDR2 SYDVKM. The CDR3 is made up of 18 amino acids.

In this sample, this clone turned up a few times. The chain uses TRBV6-5 and TRBJ1-1; D is unresolved. This CDR3 is built from 12 residues. V lost 4 bases to trimming and J lost 7 bases, with 10 bases between them. The germline CDR1 and CDR2 sequences are MNHEY and SVGAGI. CDR3 amino acids: CASSLPGGEAFF. The CDR3 DNA is TGTGCCAGCAGTTTGCCAGGAGGTGAAGCTTTCTTT.

This chain connects TRBV6-1 to TRBJ1-2; D might be TRBD1 (6 bases). Germline V gene lookup returns CDR1 MNHNS and CDR2 SASEGT. The CDR3 is 14 amino acids. With 4 bases removed from V and 3 bases from J, the gap between germline ends came to 12 bases. The CDR3 DNA reads TGTGCCAGCAGTGTGGAACAGGGTTACTATGGCTACACCTTC. Encoded protein: CASSVEQGYYGYTF.

DNA for the CDR3: TGTGCCAGTTCCCCCGCGGTCAGGGTCGGCAATCAGCCCCAGCATTTT. It specifies CASSPAVRVGNQPQHF. The chain combines TRBV19 with TRBJ1-5; tentatively, D is TRBD1 (5 bases). V was shortened by 8 bases and J by 2 bases, with 19 bases between the two germline ends. This CDR3 has 16 residues. Germline CDR1 LNHDA, CDR2 SQIVND (reference sequence).

The J gene is TRBJ2-5, the V gene TRBV5-1; 13 bases fit TRBD2. This CDR3 is built from 17 residues. CDR1 is SGHRS and CDR2 is YFSETQ in the germline V gene. Unmatched junction bases numbered 2, after V lost 0 bases and J lost 0 bases. The DNA of the CDR3 is TGCGCCAGCAGCTTGGAAGGACTAGCGGGGGACCAAGAGACCCAGTACTTC. This gives the protein CASSLEGLAGDQETQYF.

This chain connects TRBV7-9 to TRBJ2-3; D perhaps matches TRBD1 (6 bases). This CDR3 spans 15 amino acids. CDR1 and CDR2 from the germline V gene are SEHNR and FQNEAQ (reference sequence). Deletions cut 3 bases from V and 1 base from J, with 11 bases between. The CDR3 coding sequence is TGTGCCAGCAGCTTTACAGGGCCGGGCACAGATACGCAGTATTTT. Protein product: CASSFTGPGTDTQYF.

The chain employs TRBV7-2 and TRBJ2-3; no clear D. The germline V and J ends were trimmed by 5 bases and 5 bases, with 14 bases remaining between them. The CDR3 contains 14 residues. Germline V gene data show CDR1 as SGHTA and CDR2 as FQGNSA. The CDR3 DNA sequence: TGTGCCAGCAGCCTCGGCGGCAGCGTAGATACGCAGTATTTT. Encoded protein: CASSLGGSVDTQYF.

This rearrangement joins TRBV30 to TRBJ1-2, with 7 bases matching TRBD1. Trimming took 3 bases from V and 8 from J; bases not matched to a gene: 9. In germline, CDR1 is GTSNPN, CDR2 SVGIG (reference sequence). This CDR3 is built from 13 residues. CDR3 amino acids: CAWRYQGERGYTF. For the CDR3, the DNA is TGTGCCTGGAGATACCAGGGGGAGCGCGGCTACACCTTC. The variable domain in full, completed from reference TRBV30 and TRBJ1-2, reads SQTIHQWPATLVQPVGSPLSLECTVEGTSNPNLYWYRQAAGRGLQLLFYSVGIGQISSEVPQNLSASRPQDRQFILSSKKLLLSDSGFYLCAWRYQGERGYTFGSGTRLTVV.

The genes are TRBV5-5 and TRBJ1-5; the match to TRBD1 covers 7 bases. The V gene end was trimmed by 4 bases and the J gene end by 4 bases; junction bases not matched to a gene: 5. In germline, CDR1 is SGHKS, CDR2 YYEKEE (reference sequence). This CDR3 region has 14 residues. CDR3 DNA: TGTGCCAGCAGCGCGGGACAGCTGAATCAGCCCCAGCATTTT. It yields the protein CASSAGQLNQPQHF.

The chain joins TRBV5-3 to TRBJ1-5; D unclear. TRBV5-3 qualifies as an ORF whose function is uncertain. Between the trimmed V and J ends, which lost 2 bases and 5 bases, there was a span of 8 bases. CDR3 length: 13 residues. CDR3 DNA sequence: TGTGCCAGAAGCTTAATGAGTTATCAGCCCCAGCATTTT. It specifies CARSLMSYQPQHF.